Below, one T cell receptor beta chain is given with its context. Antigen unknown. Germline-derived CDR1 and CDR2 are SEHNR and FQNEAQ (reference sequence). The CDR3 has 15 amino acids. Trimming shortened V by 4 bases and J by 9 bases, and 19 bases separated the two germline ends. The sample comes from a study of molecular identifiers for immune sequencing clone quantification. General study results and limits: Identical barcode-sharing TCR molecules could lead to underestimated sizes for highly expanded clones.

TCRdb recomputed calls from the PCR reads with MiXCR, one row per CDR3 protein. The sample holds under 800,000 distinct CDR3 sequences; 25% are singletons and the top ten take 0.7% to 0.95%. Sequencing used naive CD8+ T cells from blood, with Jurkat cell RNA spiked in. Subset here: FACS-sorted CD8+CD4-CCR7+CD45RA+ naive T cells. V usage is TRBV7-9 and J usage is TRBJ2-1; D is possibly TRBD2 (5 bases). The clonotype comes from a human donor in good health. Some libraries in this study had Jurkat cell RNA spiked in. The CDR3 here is CASSYNIGEGSEQFF. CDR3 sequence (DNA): TGTGCCAGCAGCTATAACATAGGCGAGGGCAGTGAGCAGTTCTTC.